The 3 T cell receptor beta chains below all came from one sample that was sequenced in a study of cytotoxic CD8 clonotypes in ibrutinib-treated CLL. Clones were read by immunoSEQ multiplex PCR, and TCRdb kept only the in-frame ones, dropping some. Of hundreds of thousands of clones detected, just under 80% appear once; the ten largest clones hold roughly 6.3%. The sample was PBMCs, taken before ibrutinib treatment. The origin of the receptors is a human donor with chronic lymphocytic leukemia.

This chain joins TRBV5-6 and TRBJ2-4; TRBD2 matches at 8 bases. With V trimmed by 1 base and J by 0 bases, 6 bases remained unmatched. This CDR3 has 17 amino acids. CDR1 and CDR2 (germline): SGHDT, YYEEEE. CDR3 sequence: CASSLIGLARAKNIQYF. The CDR3 nucleotides read TGTGCCAGCAGCTTGATAGGACTAGCCCGAGCCAAAAACATTCAGTACTTC.

This chain links TRBV14 with TRBJ2-2; D remains unclear. This CDR3 comprises 13 residues. V lost 1 base and J 7 bases, leaving 7 bases between the germline ends. Germline CDR1 reads SGHDN; CDR2 reads FVKESK. The CDR3 reads CASSQVEIGELFF. CDR3 sequence (DNA): TGTGCCAGCAGCCAAGTGGAGATCGGGGAGCTGTTTTTT.

This clone was seen a handful of times. This chain joins TRBV5-1 and TRBJ2-5; either TRBD1 or TRBD2 may fit D (6 bases each). The CDR3 extends over 14 amino acids. Germline CDR1 SGHRS, CDR2 YFSETQ. Trimming left V 0 bases short and J 4 bases short, with 10 bases between. The DNA for the CDR3 is TGCGCCAGCAGCTTGGCCGGGGGCGGAGAGACCCAGTACTTC. Its protein product is CASSLAGGGETQYF.